Presented here are 26 T cell receptor beta chains from one specimen sequenced in a study of blood T cell repertoires in COVID-19. Here immunoSEQ multiplex PCR was the method, and the copy in TCRdb shows in-frame clones only, minus some. The sample lists about 260,000 clones; roughly 86% were seen once. Sequenced: peripheral blood. These receptors all stem from a woman aged 55-69 years with COVID-19, enrolled during active disease.

This chain uses TRBV24-1 with TRBJ1-1, with a tentative D call TRBD1 (5 bases). The CDR3 is made up of 14 amino acids. From germline, CDR1 is KGHDR and CDR2 SFDVKD. With 7 bases removed from V and 2 bases from J, the gap between germline ends came to 13 bases. The CDR3 DNA follows: TGTGCCACCAGACCTGGCAGGACAAACACTGAAGCTTTCTTT. Amino acid sequence: CATRPGRTNTEAFF.

This clone was seen only once. The V call is TRBV11-3, the J call TRBJ2-7, with D possibly being TRBD2 (5 bases). Germline V CDR1 and CDR2: SGHNT, YENEEA. Trimming left V 3 bases short and J 6 bases short, with 12 bases between. The CDR3 is 13 residues long. The CDR3 is CASSFEGRGEQYF. The CDR3 region has the DNA TGTGCCAGCAGCTTCGAAGGACGGGGCGAGCAGTACTTC. The full variable domain, with the rest looked up from reference TRBV11-3 and TRBJ2-7, is EAGVVQSPRYKIIEKKQPVAFWCNPISGHNTLYWYLQNLGQGPELLIRYENEEAVDDSQLPKDRFSAERLKGVDSTLKIQPAELGDSAVYLCASSFEGRGEQYFGPGTRLTVT.

A few counts support this clone. The junction departs from the called germline gene at one end, perhaps through a read error. The V and J genes are TRBV6-1 and TRBJ2-2; 9 bases are a match to TRBD1. The CDR3 totals 19 residues. Germline CDR1 reads MNHNS; CDR2 reads SASEGT. The DNA of the CDR3 is TGTGCCAGCACTGAAGGACAGGGGCGAATGAGGACTGGTCCCGGGGAGCTGTTTTTT. Amino acids: CASTEGQGRMRTGPGELFF.

This chain uses TRBV19 with TRBJ1-5; 9 bases are a match to TRBD1. CDR1 and CDR2 (germline): LNHDA, SQIVND (reference sequence). The CDR3 loop spans 17 amino acids. With V trimmed by 4 bases and J by 0 bases, 7 bases remained unmatched. The chain's CDR3 is CASSTGTGIYSNQPQHF. The CDR3 DNA reads TGTGCCAGTAGTACTGGGACAGGGATCTATAGCAATCAGCCCCAGCATTTT.

CDR3 coding DNA: TGCGCCAGCAGCCAGGTTGCTAGCTCTGGAAACACCATATATTTT. Its protein is CASSQVASSGNTIYF. This sequence joins TRBV4-1 and TRBJ1-3; D not certain. Trimming removed 3 bases from V and 0 bases from J, with 9 bases in between. The CDR3 has 15 residues. Germline V lookup: CDR1 MGHRA, CDR2 YSYEKL.

The chain combines TRBV28 with TRBJ2-1, with D perhaps TRBD2 (6 bases). Deletions cut 8 bases from V and 4 bases from J, with 18 bases between. The CDR3 has 15 amino acids. The V gene's germline CDR1 is MDHEN and CDR2 SYDVKM. The CDR3 loop is CASFPLGGIYNEQFF. CDR3 DNA: TGTGCCAGCTTTCCCCTCGGGGGTATTTACAATGAGCAGTTCTTC.

On this clone itself: A read error is likely, as this CDR3 ends without the conserved phenylalanine or tryptophan. No DNA is shown, since the ends of the CDR3 on it are uncertain; the CDR3 is the one TCRdb lists. This chain connects TRBV5-8 to TRBJ1-4; the D call TRBD1 from the table was never checked on the DNA. The length of the CDR3 is 12 amino acids, counting both ends. The germline CDR1 and CDR2 sequences are SGHTS and YDEGEE. CDR3 amino acids: CASSPDRGQGIL.

The rearrangement uses TRBV7-2 and TRBJ2-2; D possibly corresponds to TRBD2 (6 bases). Germline CDR1 reads SGHTA; CDR2 reads FQGNSA. The CDR3 has 15 residues. V was shortened by 5 bases and J by 2 bases, with 12 bases between the two germline ends. Here the CDR3 DNA reads TGTGCCAGCAGCCCCCAGGGACTCAACACCGGGGAGCTGTTTTTT. Translating it yields CASSPQGLNTGELFF.

Regarding this clone: Other DNA sequences within the sample encode an identical CDR3. V is TRBV19 and J is TRBJ2-7, with 7 bases aligning to TRBD1. CDR3 length: 14 amino acids. The germline CDR1 and CDR2 sequences are LNHDA and SQIVND (reference sequence). Losses at the gene ends were 5 bases for V and 0 bases for J; bases not matched to a gene: 4. CDR3 sequence: CASSGQVSSYEQYF. In nucleotides, the CDR3 is TGTGCCAGTAGTGGACAGGTGAGCTCCTACGAGCAGTACTTC.

This chain connects TRBV29-1 to TRBJ1-4, with no clear D. V gave up 6 bases and J gave up 3 bases, with 8 bases separating them. This CDR3 spans 12 amino acids. Germline CDR1 is SQVTM and CDR2 is ANQGSEA. The chain's CDR3 is CSVSIANEKLFF. CDR3 in DNA: TGCAGCGTCAGTATTGCTAATGAAAAACTGTTTTTT.

The chain is built from TRBV21-1 and TRBJ1-1. TRBV21-1 is flagged as a pseudogene. The CDR3 contains 10 residues. This CDR3 is CASSKQRQIF. CDR3 nucleotide sequence: TGTGCCAGCAGCAAACAGCGTCAGATCTTT.

The chain is built from TRBV28 and TRBJ2-7; TRBD1 agrees at 9 bases. After removal of 5 bases from V and 3 bases from J, the junction contained 5 bases not matched to a gene. CDR1 and CDR2 (germline): MDHEN, SYDVKM. The CDR3 sequence is 14 residues long. As DNA, the CDR3 is TGTGCCAGCAGTCCGGGGACAGGGTTCTACGAGCAGTACTTC. Its protein product is CASSPGTGFYEQYF.

Here the CDR3 DNA reads TGCGCCAGCAGCTTGGGGACAGGGGCTCACAATGAGCAGTTCTTC. This translates into CASSLGTGAHNEQFF. This chain uses TRBV5-1 with TRBJ2-1; 9 nucleotides match TRBD1. J was trimmed by 5 bases and V by 0 bases; bases with no gene match: 3. From germline, CDR1 is SGHRS and CDR2 YFSETQ. CDR3 length equals 15 residues.

This clone has more than one count but fewer than ten. The rearrangement links TRBV18 to TRBJ2-5; TRBD1 matches 7 bases. The germline gives CDR1 KGHSH, CDR2 LQKENI. The CDR3 consists of 15 residues. With V trimmed by 3 bases and J by 4 bases, 8 bases remained unmatched. In nucleotides, the CDR3 is TGTGCCAGCTCACCCCGGGACAGAGATATAGAGACCCAGTACTTC. It specifies CASSPRDRDIETQYF.

This chain connects TRBV6-5 to TRBJ2-7; 10 nucleotides line up with TRBD2. This CDR3 is built from 15 residues. The germline CDR1 and CDR2 sequences are MNHEY and SVGAGI. V was pared by 6 bases and J by 4 bases, with 9 bases of the junction left unmatched. CDR3 DNA: TGTGCCAGCAGACCTCAAGCGGGAGGGCCGTACGAGCAGTACTTC. Residues: CASRPQAGGPYEQYF.

CDR3 bases: TGTGCCAGCAGCTTGAAGGGGGACACTGAAGCTTTCTTT. Translation: CASSLKGDTEAFF. The V gene is TRBV5-5, the J gene TRBJ1-1, with a possible D match to TRBD1 (6 bases). V lost 1 base and J lost 3, with 7 bases in between. CDR1 and CDR2 from the germline V gene are SGHKS and YYEKEE (reference sequence). This CDR3 spans 13 amino acids.

V and J are TRBV6-6 and TRBJ2-1; 12 bases match TRBD2. The CDR3 runs 13 residues. Unmatched junction bases numbered 1, after V lost 6 bases and J lost 7 bases. Per germline, CDR1 MNHNY and CDR2 SVGAGI (reference sequence). This CDR3 is CASSTSGRNEQFF. CDR3 sequence (DNA): TGTGCCAGCAGCACTAGCGGGAGGAATGAGCAGTTCTTC.

The V call is TRBV2, the J call TRBJ2-1; TRBD2 agrees at 7 bases. Germline CDR1 and CDR2: SNHLY and FYNNEI. CDR3 size: 14 residues. V lost 5 bases, J lost 6 bases, and 7 bases stayed unmatched. The CDR3 protein is CASSPLGTINEQFF. The CDR3 DNA is TGTGCCAGCAGTCCCCTTGGGACTATCAATGAGCAGTTCTTC.

The chain joins TRBV19 to TRBJ2-5; TRBD2 agrees at 8 bases. This CDR3 is built from 17 residues. The V gene's germline CDR1 is LNHDA and CDR2 SQIVND (reference sequence). The trim removed 5 bases at V and 1 base at J, leaving 12 bases unmatched. The DNA of the CDR3 is TGTGCCAGTAGTCGCCGGATAAGCGGGGGCACCCAAGAGACCCAGTACTTC. Its protein is CASSRRISGGTQETQYF.

The chain couples TRBV11-3 to TRBJ2-1; the match to TRBD1 covers 8 bases. The CDR3 is 15 amino acids. V was clipped by 2 bases and J by 6 bases; unmatched bases: 6. Germline assignment: CDR1 SGHNT and CDR2 YENEEA. CDR3 in DNA: TGTGCCAGCAGCTTAAGGACAGGGACCGGCAATGAGCAGTTCTTC. Protein: CASSLRTGTGNEQFF.

The CDR3 loop is CASSSGGRAMETQYF. The CDR3 DNA follows: TGTGCCAGTAGTTCGGGCGGGAGGGCCATGGAGACCCAGTACTTC. This chain links TRBV19 with TRBJ2-5; TRBD2 matches 9 bases. This CDR3 contains 15 residues. V dropped 5 bases and J dropped 5; count of bases not matched to a gene: 9. Germline V gene data show CDR1 as LNHDA and CDR2 as SQIVND (reference sequence).

The genes are TRBV28 and TRBJ1-2; 7 nucleotides match TRBD1. Germline trimming cut 6 bases from V and 8 bases from J; bases unmatched to any gene: 12. Germline lookup yields CDR1 MDHEN and CDR2 SYDVKM. The CDR3 has 14 residues. The CDR3, as DNA: TGTGCCAGCAGCAAAGGGGGCGCGGCCGGGGGCTACACCTTC. This gives the protein CASSKGGAAGGYTF.

The V gene is TRBV18, the J gene TRBJ1-1, with a possible D match to TRBD1 (5 bases). The germline V and J ends were trimmed by 6 bases and 1 base, with 18 bases remaining between them. CDR1 and CDR2 (germline): KGHSH, LQKENI. The CDR3 has 16 residues. For the CDR3, the DNA is TGTGCCAGCTCGGGCGAAGCGCCAAGGGGGAACACTGAAGCTTTCTTT. Translated, it gives CASSGEAPRGNTEAFF.

V gene TRBV28 combines with J gene TRBJ2-7, with 7 bases that match TRBD2. CDR1 and CDR2 from the germline V gene are MDHEN and SYDVKM. The CDR3 loop spans 14 amino acids. V gave up 2 bases and J gave up 0 bases; unmatched junction bases: 1. Here the CDR3 reads CASSLGLGSYEQYF. The CDR3 DNA sequence: TGTGCCAGCAGTTTAGGACTAGGCTCCTACGAGCAGTACTTC.

The chain recombines TRBV3-1 (or the pseudogene TRBV3-2) with TRBJ2-1; D possibly corresponds to TRBD2 (6 bases). Germline V gene data show CDR1 as LGHDT and CDR2 as YNNKEL (reference sequence). V was cut by 4 bases and J by 4 bases, with 14 bases left in between. The CDR3 runs 15 residues. In nucleotides, the CDR3 is TGTGCCAGCAGCCCCATTCCGGGAGCTTACAATGAGCAGTTCTTC. It yields the protein CASSPIPGAYNEQFF.

The chain carries TRBV24-1 and TRBJ2-2, with 15 bases aligning to TRBD2. J lost 1 base, V lost 4 bases, and 6 bases had no gene match. The germline V gene has CDR1 KGHDR and CDR2 SFDVKD. The CDR3 extends over 19 amino acids. The CDR3 sequence is CATSDQGLAGGQNTGELFF. CDR3 nucleotide sequence: TGTGCCACCAGTGACCAGGGACTAGCGGGAGGCCAGAACACCGGGGAGCTGTTTTTT.